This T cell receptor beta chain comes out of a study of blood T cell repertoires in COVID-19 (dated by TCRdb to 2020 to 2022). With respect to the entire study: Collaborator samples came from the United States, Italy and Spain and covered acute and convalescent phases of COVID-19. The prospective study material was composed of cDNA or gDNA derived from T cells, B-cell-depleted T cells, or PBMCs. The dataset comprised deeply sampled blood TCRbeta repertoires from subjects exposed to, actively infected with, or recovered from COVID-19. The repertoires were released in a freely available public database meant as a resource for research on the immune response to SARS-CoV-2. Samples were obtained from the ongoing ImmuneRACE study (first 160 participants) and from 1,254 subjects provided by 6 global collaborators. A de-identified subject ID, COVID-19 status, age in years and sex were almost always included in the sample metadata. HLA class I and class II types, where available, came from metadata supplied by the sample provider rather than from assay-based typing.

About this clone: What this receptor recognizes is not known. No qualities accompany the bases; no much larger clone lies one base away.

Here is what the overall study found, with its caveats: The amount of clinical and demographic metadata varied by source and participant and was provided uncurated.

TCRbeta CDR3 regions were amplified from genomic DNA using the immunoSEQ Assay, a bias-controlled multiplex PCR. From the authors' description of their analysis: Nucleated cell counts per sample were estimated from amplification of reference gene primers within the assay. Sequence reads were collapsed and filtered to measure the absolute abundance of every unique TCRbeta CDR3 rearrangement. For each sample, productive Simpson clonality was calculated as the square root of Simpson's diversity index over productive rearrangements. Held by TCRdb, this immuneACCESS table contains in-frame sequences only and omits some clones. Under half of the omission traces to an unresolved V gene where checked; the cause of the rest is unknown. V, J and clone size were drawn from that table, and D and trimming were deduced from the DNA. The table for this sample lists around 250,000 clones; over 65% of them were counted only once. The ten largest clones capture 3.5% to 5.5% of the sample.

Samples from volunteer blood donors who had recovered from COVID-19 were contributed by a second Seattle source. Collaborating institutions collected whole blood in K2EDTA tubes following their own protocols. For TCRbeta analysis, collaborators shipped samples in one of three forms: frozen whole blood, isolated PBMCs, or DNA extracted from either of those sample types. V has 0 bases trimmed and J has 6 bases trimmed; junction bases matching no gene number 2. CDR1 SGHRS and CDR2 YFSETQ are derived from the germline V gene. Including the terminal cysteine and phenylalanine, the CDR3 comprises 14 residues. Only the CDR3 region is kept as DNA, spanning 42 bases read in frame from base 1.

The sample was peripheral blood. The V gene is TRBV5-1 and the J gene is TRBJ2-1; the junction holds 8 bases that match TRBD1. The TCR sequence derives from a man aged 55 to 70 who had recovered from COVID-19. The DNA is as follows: TGCGCCAGCAGCTTGGAAGGACAGGGCAATGAGCAGTTCTTC. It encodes CASSLEGQGNEQFF.